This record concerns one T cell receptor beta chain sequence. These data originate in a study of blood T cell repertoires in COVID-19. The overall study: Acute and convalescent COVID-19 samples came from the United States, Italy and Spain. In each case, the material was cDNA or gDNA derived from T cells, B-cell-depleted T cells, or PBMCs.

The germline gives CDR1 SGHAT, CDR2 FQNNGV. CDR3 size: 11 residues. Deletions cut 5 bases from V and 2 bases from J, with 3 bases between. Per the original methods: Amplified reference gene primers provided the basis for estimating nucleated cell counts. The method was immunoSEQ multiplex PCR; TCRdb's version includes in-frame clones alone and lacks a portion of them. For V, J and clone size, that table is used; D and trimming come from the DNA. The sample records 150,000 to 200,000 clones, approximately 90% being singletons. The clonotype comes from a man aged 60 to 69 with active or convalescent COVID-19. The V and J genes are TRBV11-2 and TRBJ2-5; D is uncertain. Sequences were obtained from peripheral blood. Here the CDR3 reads CASSQQETQYF. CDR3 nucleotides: TGTGCCAGCAGCCAGCAAGAGACCCAGTACTTC.